This TCR beta chain is from a study of blood T cell repertoires in COVID-19. Sequenced by immunoSEQ multiplex PCR; TCRdb stores in-frame clones only, minus some. The sample lists about 210,000 clones; around 90% were seen once. The sample was PBMCs or T cells enriched from blood (not recorded which). This sequence was found in a young man with acute COVID-19.

The CDR3 region is CASSEHSRAGANVLTF. The CDR3 nucleotides are TGTGCCAGCAGCGAACACAGTAGAGCTGGGGCCAACGTCCTGACTTTC. The chain recombines TRBV28 with TRBJ2-6; D not resolved. CDR1 MDHEN and CDR2 SYDVKM come from the germline V gene. V lost 6 bases and J lost 2, with 14 bases in between. The CDR3 has 16 amino acids.